The rows below give T cell receptor beta chains drawn from one sample of a study of OX40 agonist ivuxolimab in advanced cancers. Generated by immunoSEQ multiplex PCR, the TCRdb table keeps only in-frame clones and is missing some. The sample has about 82,000 clones, over 75% seen once. Sequences were derived from CD4+ or CD8+ T cells sorted from blood, sampled in a trial of the OX40 agonist ivuxolimab. The receptors stem from an adult with an advanced solid tumor such as melanoma, head and neck, liver or kidney cancer. CDR3s include the opening cysteine and the closing phenylalanine or tryptophan. The order of the fields is J gene, clone size, D gene, V gene, CDR3 protein, CDR3 DNA. D genes are given only for firm matches. Not every row has a clone size; where given, it reads once, few, many or a size class.

>TRBJ1-5|NA|NA|TRBV19
CASSMGRSINQPQHF
TGTGCCAGTAGTATGGGCAGGAGTATCAATCAGCCCCAGCATTTT
>TRBJ1-2|once|NA|TRBV20-1
CSARRQGHYTF
TGCAGTGCTAGGAGGCAGGGACATTACACCTTC
>TRBJ2-5|NA|NA|TRBV30
CAWRHSSKAQYF
TGTGCCTGGAGGCATAGTTCCAAGGCCCAGTACTTC
>TRBJ1-1|NA|TRBD1|TRBV5-1
CASRGGQMNTEAFF
TGCGCCAGCCGGGGGGGACAGATGAACACTGAAGCTTTCTTT
>TRBJ2-7|NA|TRBD2|TRBV9
CASSPRGAGGSYEQYF
TGTGCCAGCAGCCCCCGAGGGGCGGGAGGGTCCTACGAGCAGTACTTC
>TRBJ2-1|NA|NA|TRBV28
CASSFLGEQFF
TGTGCCAGCAGTTTTTTGGGGGAGCAGTTCTTC
>TRBJ2-1|NA|TRBD2|TRBV27
CASSSSGTIRNEQFF
TGTGCCAGCAGTTCCTCGGGGACTATAAGGAATGAGCAGTTCTTC
>TRBJ2-2|NA|TRBD1|TRBV5-4
CASSPTTGVGNTGELFF
TGTGCCAGCAGCCCGACGACAGGGGTGGGGAACACCGGGGAGCTGTTTTTT
>TRBJ2-7|once|TRBD2|TRBV19
CASTATGLAGGYEQYF
TGTGCCAGTACCGCCACTGGACTAGCGGGAGGTTACGAGCAGTACTTC
>TRBJ2-6|NA|NA|TRBV7-2
CASSLASGSGANVLTF
TGTGCCAGCAGCTTAGCGTCCGGGTCTGGGGCCAACGTCCTGACTTTC
>TRBJ2-5|once|NA|TRBV6-1
CASFPRSREETQYF
TGTGCCAGTTTCCCCAGGTCTAGGGAAGAGACCCAGTACTTC
>TRBJ2-1|NA|TRBD1|TRBV27
CASSLAGGAQWRAISYNEQFF
TGTGCCAGCAGTTTGGCAGGGGGCGCGCAGTGGCGGGCGATCTCCTACAATGAGCAGTTCTTC
>TRBJ2-2|NA|TRBD2|TRBV11-2
CASSLQTSGRVNTGELFF
TGTGCCAGCAGCTTACAAACTAGCGGGAGGGTGAACACCGGGGAGCTGTTTTTT
>TRBJ2-7|NA|TRBD1|TRBV28
CASRKPGGGYEQYF
TGTGCCAGCAGAAAACCAGGGGGCGGCTACGAGCAGTACTTC
>TRBJ1-1|NA|NA|TRBV30
CAWSRGLMNTEAFF
TGTGCCTGGAGTCGGGGACTTATGAACACTGAAGCTTTCTTT
>TRBJ2-5|NA|TRBD2|TRBV5-5
CASSFGTSLGREETQYF
TGTGCCAGCAGCTTCGGGACTAGCCTCGGACGGGAGGAGACCCAGTACTTC
>TRBJ2-6|NA|TRBD1|TRBV5-1
CASSLMGGTGAGGANVLTF
TGCGCCAGCAGCTTGATGGGAGGGACAGGGGCAGGCGGGGCCAACGTCCTGACTTTC
>TRBJ2-2|few|NA|TRBV19
CPPVEIGELFF
TGTCCCCCGGTAGAGATCGGGGAGCTGTTTTTT
>TRBJ2-3|NA|NA|TRBV5-4
CASSLVVASQFVDTQYF
TGTGCCAGCAGCTTGGTCGTAGCTTCCCAGTTTGTAGATACGCAGTATTTT
>TRBJ1-3|NA|TRBD1|TRBV5-4
CASSNQTGRAGNTIYF
TGTGCCAGCAGCAACCAGACAGGGCGTGCTGGAAACACCATATATTTT
>TRBJ2-1|NA|NA|TRBV6-5
CASREGSWDNEQFF
TGTGCCAGCAGGGAGGGATCATGGGACAATGAGCAGTTCTTC
>TRBJ1-2|NA|NA|TRBV6-1
CASSYGDPQWRGYTF
TGTGCCAGCAGCTACGGGGACCCCCAATGGAGGGGCTACACCTTC
>TRBJ2-2|NA|NA|TRBV27
CASSYLAATGELFF
TGTGCCAGCAGTTATTTAGCGGCCACCGGGGAGCTGTTTTTT
>TRBJ1-5|NA|NA|TRBV28
CASSLVARVTNQPQHF
TGTGCCAGCAGTTTAGTGGCCCGGGTGACGAATCAGCCCCAGCATTTT
>TRBJ2-5|NA|NA|TRBV4-1
CASSLLPPPGEETQYF
TGCGCCAGCAGCCTCCTCCCCCCGCCCGGGGAAGAGACCCAGTACTTC
>TRBJ2-3|NA|NA|TRBV15
CATAHTTATDTQYF
TGTGCCACGGCCCATACGACAGCCACAGATACGCAGTATTTT
>TRBJ2-2|NA|NA|TRBV5-1
CASSGRPNTGELFF
TGCGCCAGCAGCGGGAGGCCGAACACCGGGGAGCTGTTTTTT
>TRBJ1-5|NA|TRBD1|TRBV28
CASSSPGTGRSNQPQHF
TGTGCCAGCAGTTCCCCCGGGACAGGTAGGAGCAATCAGCCCCAGCATTTT
>TRBJ2-1|NA|NA|TRBV7-9
CASSYTSRGEQFF
TGTGCCAGCAGTTACACATCCCGGGGTGAGCAGTTCTTC
>TRBJ2-5|NA|NA|TRBV6-5
CASSYSRTRQETQYF
TGTGCCAGCAGTTACAGTCGGACACGGCAAGAGACCCAGTACTTC
>TRBJ1-3|NA|NA|TRBV6-5
CASSYLLGNTIYF
TGTGCCAGCAGTTACCTCCTGGGAAACACCATATATTTT
>TRBJ2-3|NA|NA|TRBV25-1
CASSEEGRTDTQYF
TGTGCCAGCAGTGAAGAGGGCAGAACAGATACGCAGTATTTT
>TRBJ2-7|NA|NA|TRBV28
CASSLGANYEQYF
TGTGCCAGCAGTTTGGGCGCCAACTACGAGCAGTACTTC
>TRBJ2-5|NA|NA|TRBV28
CASSLQAQYF
TGTGCCAGCAGTCTACAGGCCCAGTACTTC
>TRBJ1-1|NA|NA|TRBV28
CASSGPVGNEAFF
TGTGCCAGCAGTGGGCCGGTCGGAAACGAAGCTTTCTTT
>TRBJ2-2|NA|NA|TRBV7-2
CASTWFGRGTTGELFF
TGTGCCAGCACCTGGTTTGGTAGGGGGACCACCGGGGAGCTGTTTTTT
>TRBJ2-2|NA|TRBD2|TRBV5-5
CASSLTSGRGGELFF
TGTGCCAGCAGCTTGACTAGCGGGAGGGGCGGGGAGCTGTTTTTT
>TRBJ2-4|NA|TRBD1|TRBV28
CASSFQGQGRKYF
TGTGCCAGCAGTTTTCAGGGACAGGGCCGAAAGTACTTC
>TRBJ2-2|few|NA|TRBV4-2
CASSLDWGGELFF
TGTGCCAGCAGCCTAGACTGGGGCGGGGAGCTGTTTTTT
>TRBJ2-3|NA|NA|TRBV27
CASSLRDTQYF
TGTGCCAGCAGTTTGCGAGATACGCAGTATTTT
>TRBJ1-2|NA|NA|TRBV27
CASSLRGRDYGYTF
TGTGCCAGCAGTCTGCGGGGGCGAGACTATGGCTACACCTTC
>TRBJ2-7|once|NA|TRBV12-2
CASHPGLAGSYEQYF
TGTGCAAGTCACCCGGGACTAGCGGGGTCCTACGAGCAGTACTTC
>TRBJ1-1|NA|TRBD1|TRBV30
CAWRRQGRDTEAFF
TGTGCCTGGAGGCGACAGGGTCGGGACACTGAAGCTTTCTTT
>TRBJ1-1|NA|NA|TRBV5-4
CASSLVQGPNTEAFF
TGTGCCAGCAGCTTGGTTCAGGGCCCTAACACTGAAGCTTTCTTT
>TRBJ2-7|NA|NA|TRBV28
CASSSIPAFYEQYF
TGTGCCAGCAGTTCCATCCCCGCCTTTTACGAGCAGTACTTC
>TRBJ1-5|NA|NA|TRBV28
CASSQGQYNQPQHF
TGTGCCAGCAGTCAAGGACAGTACAATCAGCCCCAGCATTTT
>TRBJ2-7|NA|NA|TRBV18
CASSPGTTDEQYF
TGTGCCAGCTCACCTGGCACTACGGACGAGCAGTACTTC
>TRBJ2-7|once|NA|TRBV28
CASSLRGPPYEQYF
TGTGCCAGCAGTTTAAGGGGACCCCCCTACGAGCAGTACTTC
>TRBJ1-1|NA|NA|TRBV28
CASSQGGTAEAFF
TGTGCCAGCAGTCAAGGGGGGACGGCTGAAGCTTTCTTT
>TRBJ1-4|NA|NA|TRBV28
CASRSQVPEKLFF
TGTGCCAGCAGGTCACAGGTTCCTGAAAAACTGTTTTTT
>TRBJ1-5|NA|NA|TRBV19
CASSLDVDAQPQHF
TGTGCCAGTAGTCTGGACGTAGATGCTCAGCCCCAGCATTTT
>TRBJ2-7|NA|TRBD1|TRBV28
CASSPGTAGWGQYF
TGTGCCAGCAGTCCCGGGACAGCCGGCTGGGGGCAGTACTTC
>TRBJ2-5|NA|TRBD1|TRBV5-1
CASSPEGQGWETQYF
TGCGCCAGCAGCCCAGAGGGACAGGGTTGGGAGACCCAGTACTTC
>TRBJ2-2|NA|NA|TRBV6-5
CASSKYTGELFF
TGTGCCAGCAGCAAGTACACCGGGGAGCTGTTTTTT
>TRBJ1-6|once|NA|TRBV7-2
CASSLERGGSPLHF
TGTGCCAGCAGCTTAGAACGCGGGGGTTCACCCCTCCACTTT
>TRBJ2-7|NA|NA|TRBV5-1
CASSLVQGQYEQYF
TGCGCCAGCAGCTTGGTGCAGGGGCAATACGAGCAGTACTTC
>TRBJ2-5|NA|NA|TRBV11-2
CASSFAGLQETQYF
TGTGCCAGCAGCTTTGCGGGGCTTCAAGAGACCCAGTACTTC